Below are 32 T cell receptor beta chains sequenced from a single sample in a study of T cells in Graves' hyperthyroidism and ophthalmopathy. RNA transcripts were the template for amplifying TCR beta CDR3 regions. The HTBI primer set served for first-round RT-PCR of the TCR CDR3. TCRdb redid the calling of the multiplex PCR reads with MiXCR, one entry per CDR3 protein. The sample contains approximately 380,000 distinct CDR3 sequences, about an eighth of which appear only once. Sequencing input: blood. These receptors all come from a man over 45 with Graves' ophthalmopathy.

This clonotype occurred many times. The rearrangement links TRBV5-8 to TRBJ2-2, with 10 bases that match TRBD2. The CDR3 loop spans 17 amino acids. Looked up from germline, CDR1 is SGHTS and CDR2 is YDEGEE. V lost 0 bases, J lost 5 bases, and 7 bases stayed unmatched. This CDR3 is CASSLAVAGGATGELFF. For the CDR3, the DNA is TGTGCCAGCAGCTTGGCGGTAGCGGGAGGTGCTACCGGGGAGCTGTTTTTT.

V usage is TRBV20-1 and J usage is TRBJ2-1; D is perhaps TRBD2 (5 bases). The CDR3 covers 13 residues. V gave up 5 bases and J gave up 4 bases, with 12 bases separating them. CDR1 DFQATT and CDR2 SNEGSKA come from the germline V gene (reference sequence). The CDR3 here is CSAPPTNYNEQFF. CDR3 bases: TGCAGTGCTCCCCCGACTAATTACAATGAGCAGTTCTTC.

In its sample, this clonotype was seen many times. The V call is TRBV6-2 or TRBV6-3, the J call TRBJ2-1; no firm D call. V lost 3 bases and J 9 bases, leaving 12 bases between the germline ends. The V gene's germline CDR1 is MNHEY and CDR2 SVGEGT. The CDR3 totals 13 residues. The CDR3 here is CASSYIWDAEQFF. Here the CDR3 DNA reads TGTGCCAGCAGTTATATTTGGGATGCTGAGCAGTTCTTC.

This clonotype was found a few times. The chain links TRBV9 to TRBJ1-2; D may be TRBD1 (5 bases). Trimming cost V 4 bases and J 9 bases, with 16 bases left between them. The CDR3 consists of 13 residues. Germline CDR1 and CDR2: SGDLS and YYNGEE. This chain's CDR3 is CASSSGPGFSYTF. The CDR3 region has the DNA TGTGCCAGCAGCTCAGGGCCGGGTTTTAGCTACACCTTC.

The genes are TRBV2 and TRBJ1-6; 7 nucleotides align to TRBD1. V was clipped by 6 bases and J by 4 bases; unmatched bases: 3. The germline V gene encodes CDR1 SNHLY and CDR2 FYNNEI. The length of the CDR3 is 14 residues. The CDR3 DNA reads as TGTGCCAGCAGCCCAGGGGGGTATAATTCACCCCTCCACTTT. Translation gives CASSPGGYNSPLHF.

The table lists this clonotype with a count of one. This may be a read error, as it is one base from a much larger clone. The rearrangement uses TRBV2 and TRBJ1-2; no reliable D call. V was clipped by 11 bases and J by 8 bases, with 18 bases between them. From germline, CDR1 is SNHLY and CDR2 FYNNEI. The CDR3 runs to 12 residues. DNA for the CDR3: TGTGCCGGCATAGGCCTTGAGGCCGGCTACACCTTC. Amino acid sequence: CAGIGLEAGYTF.

The genes are TRBV6-1 and TRBJ2-7; TRBD2 might be the D (5 bases). Germline CDR1 and CDR2: MNHNS and SASEGT. CDR3 length: 14 residues. With 6 bases removed from V and 0 bases from J, the gap between germline ends came to 12 bases. CDR3 amino acids: CASSPMGSSYEQYF. The CDR3 DNA reads TGTGCCAGCAGCCCTATGGGGAGCTCCTACGAGCAGTACTTC.

This clonotype was seen repeatedly, ten times or more. V gene TRBV5-1 combines with J gene TRBJ2-3; no clear D. The CDR3 has 16 amino acids. Germline values: CDR1 SGHRS, CDR2 YFSETQ. The germline V and J ends were trimmed by 5 bases and 0 bases, with 16 bases remaining between them. CDR3 loop: CASRDRASASTDTQYF. The CDR3 bases are TGCGCCAGCAGGGACCGGGCCTCTGCTAGCACAGATACGCAGTATTTT.

This clonotype has only a few counts. One end of the junction varies from germline; a read error may be responsible. The V and J genes are TRBV18 and TRBJ1-2; possibly TRBD1 for D (5 bases). The CDR3 loop spans 12 amino acids. In germline, CDR1 is KGHSH, CDR2 LQKENI. CDR3 in amino acids: CASSRDVPGGAF. In DNA form, the CDR3 reads TGTGCCAGCTCACGGGACGTTCCCGGAGGAGCCTTC.

This clonotype was seen a handful of times. V usage is TRBV9 and J usage is TRBJ2-1; 10 bases match TRBD2. Germline lookup yields CDR1 SGDLS and CDR2 YYNGEE. This CDR3 contains 14 residues. With 0 bases clipped from V and 9 bases from J, the junction kept 3 bases outside the gene matches. The CDR3 nucleotides read TGTGCCAGCAGCGTAGCATTAGCGGGAGGTGAGCAGTTCTTC. It yields the protein CASSVALAGGEQFF. The full variable domain, rest sourced from reference TRBV9 and TRBJ2-1, is DSGVTQTPKHLITATGQRVTLRCSPRSGDLSVYWYQQSLDQGLQFLIQYYNGEERAKGNILERFSAQQFPDLHSELNLSSLELGDSALYFCASSVALAGGEQFFGPGTRLTVL.

The CDR3 loop reads CSGGDTEAFF. The CDR3 nucleotides are TGCAGCGGCGGGGACACTGAAGCTTTCTTT. J is TRBJ1-1 and V is TRBV29-1, with D uncertain. Deletions cut 7 bases from V and 3 bases from J, with 6 bases between. From germline, CDR1 is SQVTM and CDR2 ANQGSEA. This CDR3 is 10 amino acids long. The full variable domain, rest sourced from reference TRBV29-1 and TRBJ1-1, is SAVISQKPSRDICQRGTSLTIQCQVDSQVTMMFWYRQQPGQSLTLIATANQGSEATYESGFVIDKFPISRPNLTFSTLTVSNMSPEDSSIYLCSGGDTEAFFGQGTRLTVV.

This clonotype was counted at least ten times. This chain connects TRBV5-1 to TRBJ2-7; weak D call: TRBD1 (5 bases). With 0 bases removed from V and 1 base from J, the gap between germline ends came to 14 bases. Germline lookup yields CDR1 SGHRS and CDR2 YFSETQ. This CDR3 is 16 amino acids long. The CDR3 region is CASSLASHRRSYEQYF. The DNA for the CDR3 is TGCGCCAGCAGCTTGGCCTCCCACAGGCGGTCCTACGAGCAGTACTTC. Variable domain in full (rest from reference TRBV5-1 and TRBJ2-7): KAGVTQTPRYLIKTRGQQVTLSCSPISGHRSVSWYQQTPGQGLQFLFEYFSETQRNKGNFPGRFSGRQFSNSRSEMNVSTLELGDSALYLCASSLASHRRSYEQYFGPGTRLTVT.

A few counts support this clonotype. The chain combines TRBV29-1 with TRBJ1-4, with TRBD1 as a possible D gene (6 bases). Trimming pared 0 bases from V and 11 bases from J, leaving 10 bases between. CDR3 size: 12 residues. Germline CDR1 is SQVTM and CDR2 is ANQGSEA. The CDR3 bases are TGCAGCGTTGAAGAGGAAGGGGGGAAACTGTTTTTT. Translating gives CSVEEEGGKLFF.

This clonotype has a count of ten or more. The V call is TRBV18, the J call TRBJ2-7; 9 bases fit TRBD1. V was pared by 2 bases and J by 3 bases, with 8 bases of the junction left unmatched. CDR3 length: 16 amino acids. CDR1 KGHSH and CDR2 LQKENI come from the germline V gene. The CDR3 DNA reads as TGTGCCAGCTCACCATTGCCGGGACAGGGAGTCTACGAGCAGTACTTC. Translated: CASSPLPGQGVYEQYF.

This clonotype was picked up many times. V usage is TRBV20-1 and J usage is TRBJ2-1; D might be TRBD1 (6 bases). Germline V gives CDR1 DFQATT, CDR2 SNEGSKA (reference sequence). This CDR3 is built from 13 residues. With 1 base removed from V and 6 bases from J, the gap between germline ends came to 10 bases. The CDR3 spells CSARVGRGNEQFF. The CDR3 DNA follows: TGCAGTGCTAGAGTCGGCAGGGGCAATGAGCAGTTCTTC.

J is TRBJ2-3 and V is TRBV27; D uncertain. The V and J ends lost 6 bases and 4 bases respectively, with 11 bases between them. The CDR3 contains 13 residues. Germline V gene lookup returns CDR1 MNHEY and CDR2 SMNVEV (reference sequence). DNA for the CDR3: TGTGCCAGCAGCACCTATGGGCCAGATACGCAGTATTTT. This gives the protein CASSTYGPDTQYF.

This clonotype was observed many times. The V gene is TRBV11-2, the J gene TRBJ1-3; no definite D call. V was trimmed by 4 bases and J by 0 bases, leaving 10 bases between them. Germline V CDR1 and CDR2: SGHAT, FQNNGV. CDR3 length equals 15 residues. In DNA form, the CDR3 reads TGTGCCAGCAGCTCACTTATCAGCTCTGGAAACACCATATATTTT. Translation: CASSSLISSGNTIYF.

Ten or more counts support this clonotype. J is TRBJ2-7 and V is TRBV5-1, with a weak D call TRBD1 (5 bases). CDR1 SGHRS and CDR2 YFSETQ come from the germline V gene. Trimming pared 0 bases from V and 6 bases from J, leaving 13 bases between. The CDR3 contains 14 residues. The CDR3 sequence is CASSLEGVSGEQYF. The CDR3, as DNA: TGCGCCAGCAGCTTGGAAGGGGTCTCGGGCGAGCAGTACTTC.

This clonotype was seen repeatedly, ten times or more. This sequence joins TRBV20-1 and TRBJ2-3, with 8 bases that match TRBD2. CDR1 is DFQATT and CDR2 is SNEGSKA in the germline V gene (reference sequence). V dropped 5 bases and J dropped 6; count of bases not matched to a gene: 19. CDR3 length equals 17 residues. CDR3 nucleotides: TGCAGTGCTCGGCCAGCGGTTGGCGGGAGGTTTGGGGATACGCAGTATTTT. It yields the protein CSARPAVGGRFGDTQYF.

V gene TRBV5-1 combines with J gene TRBJ2-5, with D perhaps TRBD2 (5 bases). Germline V lookup: CDR1 SGHRS, CDR2 YFSETQ. This CDR3 has 15 residues. Trimming removed 5 bases at V and 5 bases at J, with 19 bases between. The CDR3 sequence: CASSTGIQRWETQYF. CDR3 sequence (DNA): TGCGCCAGCAGTACCGGGATCCAAAGGTGGGAGACCCAGTACTTC.

This clonotype has only one observation. Given a much more abundant clone one base away, this may be a read error. The J gene is TRBJ2-7, the V gene TRBV6-1; D ambiguous. This CDR3 has 14 residues. V was pared by 3 bases and J by 6 bases, with 15 bases between. Per germline, CDR1 MNHNS and CDR2 SASEGT. The CDR3 is CASSEQSIKLEQYF. The CDR3, as DNA: TGTGCCAGCAGTGAGCAGTCTATCAAACTCGAGCAGTACTTC.

V and J are TRBV5-6 and TRBJ2-7; D might be TRBD1 or TRBD2, each matching 5 bases. Trimming shortened V by 1 base and J by 4 bases, and 24 bases separated the two germline ends. The CDR3 spans 18 residues. The germline V gene has CDR1 SGHDT and CDR2 YYEEEE. DNA of the CDR3: TGTGCCAGCAGCTTGTTGTTGGAATTAAACCGAGGGGATTACGAGCAGTACTTC. Protein: CASSLLLELNRGDYEQYF. Together with reference TRBV5-6 and TRBJ2-7, the CDR3 gives the full variable domain: DAGVTQSPTHLIKTRGQQVTLRCSPKSGHDTVSWYQQALGQGPQFIFQYYEEEERQRGNFPDRFSGHQFPNYSSELNVNALLLGDSALYLCASSLLLELNRGDYEQYFGPGTRLTVT.

This clonotype showed up many times. The J gene is TRBJ2-3, the V gene TRBV3-1; D is possibly TRBD2 (5 bases). The CDR3 sequence is 13 residues long. With 0 bases removed from V and 7 bases from J, the gap between germline ends came to 8 bases. The germline CDR1 and CDR2 sequences are LGHDT and YNNKEL (reference sequence). CDR3 loop: CASSQDRGNTQYF. In DNA, the CDR3 is TGTGCCAGCAGCCAAGACCGGGGAAATACGCAGTATTTT.

The V call is TRBV30, the J call TRBJ2-1; 8 positions agree with TRBD1. Germline assignment: CDR1 GTSNPN and CDR2 SVGIG (reference sequence). The CDR3 sequence is 15 residues long. Trimming at V came to 0 bases and at J to 8 bases, leaving 9 bases not matched to a gene. CDR3 sequence: CAWSVGTGGIYEQFF. The CDR3 DNA is TGTGCCTGGAGTGTCGGGACAGGAGGAATTTATGAGCAGTTCTTC.

Concerning this clonotype itself: A read error is possible here, since a much larger clone lies one base away. This rearrangement joins TRBV7-3 to TRBJ2-7, with D perhaps given as TRBD1 or TRBD2 (6 bases each). This CDR3 is built from 15 residues. Germline values: CDR1 SGHTA, CDR2 FQGTGA. This CDR3 is CAISLRGDGLSEQYF. CDR3 nucleotide sequence: TGTGCCATCAGCTTAAGGGGGGACGGATTGAGCGAGCAGTACTTC.

This clonotype showed up many times. The CDR3 DNA reads as TGTGCCAGCAGTTTTGTTGGCGGGGCCTACGAGCAGTACTTC. Translated: CASSFVGGAYEQYF. This chain joins TRBV12-3 or TRBV12-4 and TRBJ2-7; tentative D call: TRBD2 (6 bases). This CDR3 has 14 residues. V was clipped by 3 bases and J by 2 bases, with 11 bases between them.

V is TRBV7-2 and J is TRBJ1-3, with D possibly being TRBD1 (5 bases). The CDR3 is 19 residues long. Germline loops: CDR1 SGHTA, CDR2 FQGNSA. V was cut by 2 bases and J by 3 bases, with 23 bases left in between. The CDR3 region has the DNA TGTGCCAGCAGCTTATCAGGCCCCGGGGCAGGGCGAGTTGGAAACACCATATATTTT. Protein sequence: CASSLSGPGAGRVGNTIYF.

The table lists this clonotype with a few counts. The chain joins TRBV5-6 to TRBJ2-5, with TRBD1 as a possible D gene (5 bases). There are 14 residues in the CDR3. The ends were cut back, 0 bases at V and 6 bases at J, with 12 bases in the middle. From germline, CDR1 is SGHDT and CDR2 YYEEEE. The CDR3 DNA sequence: TGTGCCAGCAGCTTGGAGGCAGGGCTAAAGACCCAGTACTTC. It specifies CASSLEAGLKTQYF.

In its sample, this clonotype was seen many times. CDR3 DNA: TGTGCCAGCAGCGTAGATCTCGGGGGGGTTGAAGCTTTCTTT. Translation gives CASSVDLGGVEAFF. The chain combines TRBV9 with TRBJ1-1, with D perhaps TRBD1 (5 bases). Between the trimmed V and J ends, which lost 0 bases and 7 bases, there was a span of 13 bases. The CDR3 runs to 14 residues. CDR1 and CDR2 (germline): SGDLS, YYNGEE.

The chain employs TRBV20-1 and TRBJ2-2; 7 bases align to TRBD1. CDR1 and CDR2 from the germline V gene are DFQATT and SNEGSKA (reference sequence). Trimming at V came to 2 bases and at J to 1 base, leaving 10 bases not matched to a gene. This CDR3 contains 17 residues. In DNA form, the CDR3 reads TGCAGTGCTAGAACCCGGGACAGAAACTTGAACACCGGGGAGCTGTTTTTT. Protein sequence: CSARTRDRNLNTGELFF.

This clonotype has a count of ten or more. The chain combines TRBV5-1 with TRBJ2-7; D possibly corresponds to TRBD1 (6 bases). The V gene's germline CDR1 is SGHRS and CDR2 YFSETQ. This CDR3 has 14 residues. V was pared by 4 bases and J by 7 bases, with 18 bases between. The CDR3 spells CASSDAMGAGEQYF. The CDR3 nucleotides are TGCGCCAGCAGCGACGCCATGGGGGCCGGTGAGCAGTACTTC.

This clonotype has at least ten counts. The CDR3 coding sequence is TGCGCCAGCAGCCAAGAGGAAAATTTAAGCTCCTACAATGAGCAGTTCTTC. Protein sequence: CASSQEENLSSYNEQFF. The chain is built from TRBV4-1 and TRBJ2-1; D is unresolved. The CDR3 totals 17 residues. CDR1 and CDR2 from the germline V gene are MGHRA and YSYEKL. The germline V and J ends were trimmed by 0 bases and 0 bases, with 12 bases remaining between them.